The present T cell receptor (beta chain) was sequenced within a study of control samples from healthy donors and cancer patients. The CDR3 loop spans 15 amino acids. Trimming removed 0 bases from V and 4 bases from J; junction bases left unmatched: 6. Germline V gives CDR1 SGHRS, CDR2 YFSETQ. Method: immunoSEQ multiplex PCR; TCRdb's copy keeps in-frame clones and lacks some. This table holds 95,000 to 150,000 clones, over 80% found once. The chain couples TRBV5-1 to TRBJ1-2, with TRBD1 matching over 7 bases. What was sequenced was PBMCs. The TCR sequence derives from a man of 80 years or more with head and neck cancer. The CDR3 reads CASSLALAGGYGYTF. The CDR3 DNA is TGCGCCAGCAGCTTGGCCCTTGCAGGGGGCTATGGCTACACCTTC. Drawing the rest from reference TRBV5-1 and TRBJ1-2, the complete variable domain is KAGVTQTPRYLIKTRGQQVTLSCSPISGHRSVSWYQQTPGQGLQFLFEYFSETQRNKGNFPGRFSGRQFSNSRSEMNVSTLELGDSALYLCASSLALAGGYGYTFGSGTRLTVV.